This T cell receptor (beta chain) comes out of a study of blood T cell repertoires in COVID-19. The CDR3 has 14 amino acids. Trimming pared 7 bases from V and 0 bases from J, leaving 9 bases between. Germline CDR1 SEHNR, CDR2 FQNEAQ (reference sequence). Cohort 3 donors counted as recovered after two negative PCRs, clearance, or resolved symptoms. The method was immunoSEQ multiplex PCR; TCRdb's version includes in-frame clones alone and lacks a portion of them. The sample has 95,000 to 150,000 clones; 84% are singletons. Sequenced material: PBMCs or T cells enriched from blood (not recorded which). The chain couples TRBV7-9 to TRBJ1-4; D remains ambiguous. The receptor was derived from a woman aged 25 to 45 who had recovered from COVID-19. CDR3 loop: CASNRVSTNEKLFF. The CDR3 region has the DNA TGTGCCAGCAATCGGGTGTCAACTAATGAAAAACTGTTTTTT.